One sample yielded the 6 T cell receptor beta chains listed below, sequenced in a study of control samples from healthy donors and cancer patients. Repertoires were generated with immunoSEQ multiplex PCR, while TCRdb's copy carries only in-frame clones and drops some. The sample shows about 98,000 clones, around three quarters of them seen only once. Sequenced sample: blood. The source is a woman aged 25-40 years in good health.

This chain connects TRBV19 to TRBJ2-3; D tentatively reads TRBD1 or TRBD2 (5 bases each). Germline CDR1 reads LNHDA; CDR2 reads SQIVND (reference sequence). V was clipped by 7 bases and J by 2 bases, with 16 bases between them. The CDR3 has 15 amino acids. Written as DNA, the CDR3 is TGTGCCAGTACTACCGGGACCGGGCACACAGATACGCAGTATTTT. Translated: CASTTGTGHTDTQYF.

CDR3 region: CASSIGGLDTEAFF. The CDR3 bases are TGTGCCAGTAGTATTGGGGGGCTAGACACTGAAGCTTTCTTT. The V call is TRBV19, the J call TRBJ1-1, with D maybe TRBD1 (6 bases). Germline CDR1 reads LNHDA; CDR2 reads SQIVND (reference sequence). The CDR3 covers 14 residues. V shed 3 bases and J shed 3 bases, with 11 bases lying between them.

The gene calls are TRBV24-1 and TRBJ2-5, with 9 bases fitting TRBD2. CDR3 size: 15 residues. J lost 5 bases, V lost 4 bases, and 7 bases had no gene match. Germline CDR1 is KGHDR and CDR2 is SFDVKD. The CDR3 region is CATSDPGLAGETQYF. CDR3 bases: TGTGCCACCAGTGACCCGGGACTAGCCGGGGAGACCCAGTACTTC.

The genes are TRBV5-3 and TRBJ1-3; D is unresolved. TRBV5-3 is flagged as an ORF with uncertain function. This CDR3 has 19 amino acids. The V and J ends lost 4 bases and 0 bases respectively, with 23 bases between them. Here the CDR3 reads CARSPPGVSVRSSGNTIYF. The CDR3 region has the DNA TGTGCCAGAAGCCCCCCGGGTGTTTCGGTCAGGAGCTCTGGAAACACCATATATTTT.

This clone occurred a few times. The CDR3 nucleotides read TGTGCCAGCAGTGAGGGCGTAGAGAGCTATGGCTACACCTTC. This translates into CASSEGVESYGYTF. V gene TRBV6-4 combines with J gene TRBJ1-2; D gene uncertain. There are 14 residues in the CDR3. The V gene's germline CDR1 is MRHNA and CDR2 SNTAGT. The V end lost 3 bases, the J end lost 4 bases, and 12 bases lay between the germline ends.

This chain connects TRBV7-8 to TRBJ1-4; D perhaps matches TRBD1 (5 bases). This CDR3 has 14 residues. Deletions cut 5 bases from V and 7 bases from J, with 14 bases between. Looked up from germline, CDR1 is SGHVS and CDR2 is FQNEAQ. The CDR3, as DNA: TGTGCCAGCAGCACTGGCTGGGGCGGTGAAAAACTGTTTTTT. This encodes CASSTGWGGEKLFF. Using reference TRBV7-8 and TRBJ1-4 for the parts outside the CDR3, the full variable domain is GAGVSQSPRYKVAKRGQDVALRCDPISGHVSLFWYQQALGQGPEFLTYFQNEAQLDKSGLPSDRFFAERPEGSVSTLKIQRTQQEDSAVYLCASSTGWGGEKLFFGSGTQLSVL.